Many counts were recorded for the clone carrying this TCR beta chain. This sample is drawn from a study of CD8 T cells in ankylosing spondylitis. Per germline, CDR1 SQVTM and CDR2 ANQGSEA. The CDR3 is made up of 12 amino acids. V lost 8 bases and J 4 bases, leaving 11 bases between the germline ends. For TCR beta, libraries came from quantitative 5'-RACE with molecular barcodes. MiXCR, run by TCRdb on the 5' RACE reads, gives a single entry per CDR3 protein. The profile covers some 240,000 distinct CDR3 sequences, with under 20% appearing a single time and approximately 33% taken by the ten largest. This receptor was taken from a male donor with ankylosing spondylitis or in good health (not recorded which). The specimen was blood, either unsorted or a sorted T cell fraction (not recorded which). The chain links TRBV29-1 to TRBJ2-2; D is ambiguous. The CDR3 DNA follows: TGCAGCACGCGCCTGATCACCGGGGAGCTGTTTTTT. Its protein product is CSTRLITGELFF.